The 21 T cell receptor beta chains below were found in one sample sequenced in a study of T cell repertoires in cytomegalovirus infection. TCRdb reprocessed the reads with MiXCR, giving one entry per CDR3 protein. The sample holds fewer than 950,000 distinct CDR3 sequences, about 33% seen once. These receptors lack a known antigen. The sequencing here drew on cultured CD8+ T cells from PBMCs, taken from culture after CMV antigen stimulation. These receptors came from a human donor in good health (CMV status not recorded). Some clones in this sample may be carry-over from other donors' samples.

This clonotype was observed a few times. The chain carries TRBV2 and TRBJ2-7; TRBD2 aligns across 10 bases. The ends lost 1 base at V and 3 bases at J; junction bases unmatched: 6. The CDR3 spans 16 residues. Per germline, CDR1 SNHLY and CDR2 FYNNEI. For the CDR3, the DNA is TGTGCCAGCAGTGAAGGCGTAGCGGGGGGAAACTACGAGCAGTACTTC. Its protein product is CASSEGVAGGNYEQYF.

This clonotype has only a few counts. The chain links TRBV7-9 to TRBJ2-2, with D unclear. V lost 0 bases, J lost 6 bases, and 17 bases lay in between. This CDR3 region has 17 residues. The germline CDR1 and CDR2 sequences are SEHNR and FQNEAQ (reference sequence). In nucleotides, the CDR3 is TGTGCCAGCAGCTTAGCGGATTCGGGCCGCGAGGCCGGGGAGCTGTTTTTT. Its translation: CASSLADSGREAGELFF.

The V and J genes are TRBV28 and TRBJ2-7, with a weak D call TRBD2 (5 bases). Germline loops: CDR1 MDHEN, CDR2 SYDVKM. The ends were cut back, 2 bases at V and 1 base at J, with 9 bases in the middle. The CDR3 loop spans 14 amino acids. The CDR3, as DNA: TGTGCCAGCAGTTTAGGCGGGTGGTCCTACGAGCAGTACGTC. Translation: CASSLGGWSYEQYV.

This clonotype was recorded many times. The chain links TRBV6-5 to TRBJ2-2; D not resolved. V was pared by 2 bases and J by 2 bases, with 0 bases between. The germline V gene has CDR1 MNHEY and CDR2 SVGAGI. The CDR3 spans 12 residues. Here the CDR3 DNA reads TGTGCCAGCAGTTACAACACCGGGGAGCTGTTTTTT. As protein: CASSYNTGELFF.

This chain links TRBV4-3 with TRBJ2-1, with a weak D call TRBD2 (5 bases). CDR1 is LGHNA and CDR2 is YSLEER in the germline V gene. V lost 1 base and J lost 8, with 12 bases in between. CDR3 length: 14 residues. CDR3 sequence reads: CASSQGLAGDEQFF. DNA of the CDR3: TGCGCCAGCAGCCAAGGTTTGGCCGGGGATGAGCAGTTCTTC.

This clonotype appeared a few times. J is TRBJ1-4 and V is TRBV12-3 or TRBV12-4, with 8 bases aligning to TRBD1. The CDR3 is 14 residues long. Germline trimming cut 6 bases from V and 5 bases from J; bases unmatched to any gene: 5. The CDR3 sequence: CASRPGQENEKLFF. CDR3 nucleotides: TGTGCCAGCAGACCGGGACAGGAGAATGAAAAACTGTTTTTT.

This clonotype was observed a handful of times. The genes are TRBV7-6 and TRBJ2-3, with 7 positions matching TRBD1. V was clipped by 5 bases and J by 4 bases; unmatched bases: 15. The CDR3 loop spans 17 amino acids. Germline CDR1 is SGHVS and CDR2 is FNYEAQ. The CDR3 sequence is CASSRDWDREAPDTQYF. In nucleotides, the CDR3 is TGTGCCAGCAGCCGTGATTGGGACAGAGAGGCACCAGATACGCAGTATTTT.

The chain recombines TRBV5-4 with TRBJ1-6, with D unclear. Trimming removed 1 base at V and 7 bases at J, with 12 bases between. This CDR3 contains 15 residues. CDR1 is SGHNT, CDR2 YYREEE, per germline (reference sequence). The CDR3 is CASSLNGVGNSPLHF. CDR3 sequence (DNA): TGTGCCAGCAGCTTGAACGGGGTAGGCAATTCACCCCTCCACTTT.

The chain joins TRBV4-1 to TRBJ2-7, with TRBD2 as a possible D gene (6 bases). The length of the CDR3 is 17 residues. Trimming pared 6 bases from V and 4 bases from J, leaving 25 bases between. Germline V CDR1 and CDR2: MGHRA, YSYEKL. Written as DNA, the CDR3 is TGCGCCAGCAGGCTTAGGAGGGACCTCCTTCCACCTTACGAGCAGTACTTC. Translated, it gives CASRLRRDLLPPYEQYF.

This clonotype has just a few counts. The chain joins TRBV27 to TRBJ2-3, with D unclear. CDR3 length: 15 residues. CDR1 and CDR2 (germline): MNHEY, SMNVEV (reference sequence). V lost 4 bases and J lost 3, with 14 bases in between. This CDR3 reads CASSSPFDGTDTQYF. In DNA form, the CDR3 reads TGTGCCAGCAGTTCTCCCTTCGACGGAACAGATACGCAGTATTTT.

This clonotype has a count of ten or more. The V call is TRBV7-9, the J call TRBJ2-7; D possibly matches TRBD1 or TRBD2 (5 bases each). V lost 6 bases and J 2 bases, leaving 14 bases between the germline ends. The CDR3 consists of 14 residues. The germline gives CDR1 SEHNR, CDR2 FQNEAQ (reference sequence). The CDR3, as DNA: TGTGCCAGCAGTCGAGACGAGGGGACCTACGAGCAGTACTTC. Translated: CASSRDEGTYEQYF.

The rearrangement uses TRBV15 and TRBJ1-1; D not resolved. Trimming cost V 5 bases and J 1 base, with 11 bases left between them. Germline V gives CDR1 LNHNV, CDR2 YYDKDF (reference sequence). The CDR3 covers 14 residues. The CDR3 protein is CATSLSRGNTEAFF. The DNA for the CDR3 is TGTGCCACCAGCCTTAGTCGGGGGAACACTGAAGCTTTCTTT.

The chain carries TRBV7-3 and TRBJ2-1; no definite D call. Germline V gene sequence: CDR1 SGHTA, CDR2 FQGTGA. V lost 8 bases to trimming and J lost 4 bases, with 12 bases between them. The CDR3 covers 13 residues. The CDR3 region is CASRRDGYNEQFF. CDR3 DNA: TGTGCCAGCCGAAGAGACGGTTACAATGAGCAGTTCTTC.

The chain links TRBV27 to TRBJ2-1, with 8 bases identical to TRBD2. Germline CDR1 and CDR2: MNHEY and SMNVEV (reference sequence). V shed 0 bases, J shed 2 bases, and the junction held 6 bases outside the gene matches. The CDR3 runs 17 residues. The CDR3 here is CASSLSFPGGTYNEQFF. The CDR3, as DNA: TGTGCCAGCAGTTTATCATTCCCGGGGGGGACCTACAATGAGCAGTTCTTC.

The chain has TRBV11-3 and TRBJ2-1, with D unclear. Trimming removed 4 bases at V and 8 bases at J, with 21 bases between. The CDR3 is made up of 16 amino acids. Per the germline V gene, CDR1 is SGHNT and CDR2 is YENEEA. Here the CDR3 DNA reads TGTGCCAGCAGCTCGAGGTATCCAATGGTGCAGTATGAGCAGTTCTTC. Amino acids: CASSSRYPMVQYEQFF. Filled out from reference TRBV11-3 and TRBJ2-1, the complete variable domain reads EAGVVQSPRYKIIEKKQPVAFWCNPISGHNTLYWYLQNLGQGPELLIRYENEEAVDDSQLPKDRFSAERLKGVDSTLKIQPAELGDSAVYLCASSSRYPMVQYEQFFGPGTRLTVL.

The CDR3 sequence: CASSIPGTQNEQYV. CDR3 DNA: TGTGCCAGCAGTATTCCCGGGACTCAAAACGAGCAGTACGTC. The J gene is TRBJ2-7, the V gene TRBV6-2 or TRBV6-3; perhaps TRBD2 as D (6 bases). CDR3 size: 14 residues. CDR1 is MNHEY, CDR2 SVGEGT, per germline. Trimming stripped 5 bases from V and 5 bases from J, with 16 bases between.

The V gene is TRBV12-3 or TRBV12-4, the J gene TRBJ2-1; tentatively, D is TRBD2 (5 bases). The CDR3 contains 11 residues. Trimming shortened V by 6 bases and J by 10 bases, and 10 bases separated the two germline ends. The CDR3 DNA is TGTGCCAGCAGCCATGGGGAGGAGCAGTTCTTC. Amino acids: CASSHGEEQFF.

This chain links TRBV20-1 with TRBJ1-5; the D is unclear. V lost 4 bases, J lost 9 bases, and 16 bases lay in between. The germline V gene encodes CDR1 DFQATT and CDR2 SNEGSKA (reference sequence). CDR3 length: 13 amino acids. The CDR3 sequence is CSATFSRRGPQHF. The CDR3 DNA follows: TGCAGTGCTACCTTTTCCCGTCGAGGGCCCCAGCATTTT.

The CDR3 coding sequence is TGTGCCAGCAGCACGGGACAGGATGGCTACACCTTC. Its translation: CASSTGQDGYTF. This chain uses TRBV7-1 with TRBJ1-2; 8 bases agree with TRBD1. TRBV7-1 is annotated as an ORF whose role is uncertain. The CDR3 runs to 12 residues. With V trimmed by 5 bases and J by 6 bases, 2 bases remained unmatched.

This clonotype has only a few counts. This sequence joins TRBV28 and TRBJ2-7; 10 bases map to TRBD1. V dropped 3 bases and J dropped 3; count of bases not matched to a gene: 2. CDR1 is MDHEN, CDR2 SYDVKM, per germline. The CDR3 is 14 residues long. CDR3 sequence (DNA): TGTGCCAGCAGTTTTGGACAGGGGGACTACGAGCAGTACGTC. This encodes CASSFGQGDYEQYV.

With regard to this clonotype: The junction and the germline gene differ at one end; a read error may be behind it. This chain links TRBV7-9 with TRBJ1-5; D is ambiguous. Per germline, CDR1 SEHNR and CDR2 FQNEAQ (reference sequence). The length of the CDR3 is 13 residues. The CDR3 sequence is CASSPASNRPQHF. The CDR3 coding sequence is TGTGCCAGCAGCCCCGCGTCCAATCGGCCCCAGCATTTT.